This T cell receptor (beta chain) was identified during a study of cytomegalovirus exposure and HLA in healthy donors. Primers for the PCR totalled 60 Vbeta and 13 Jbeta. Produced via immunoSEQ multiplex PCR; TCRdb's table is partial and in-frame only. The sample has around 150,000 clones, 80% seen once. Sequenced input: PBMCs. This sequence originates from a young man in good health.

The CDR3 region is CASSSRQGAEETQYF. DNA of the CDR3: TGTGCCAGCAGCTCCCGACAGGGGGCAGAGGAGACCCAGTACTTC. J is TRBJ2-5 and V is TRBV7-9; 10 bases are a match to TRBD1. Germline-derived CDR1 and CDR2 are SEHNR and FQNEAQ (reference sequence). The CDR3 extends over 15 amino acids. Unmatched junction bases numbered 7, after V lost 4 bases and J lost 5 bases.